This TCR beta chain appears in the sequencing data of a study of T cells after yellow fever vaccination (dated by TCRdb to between 2018 and 2020). As for the study more broadly: Libraries from fractions with low cell numbers were prepared with the SMART-Seq v4 Ultra Low Input RNA kit. To track T-cell clones before and after primary and booster YFV17D yellow fever vaccination, bulk TCR alpha and beta repertoires were sequenced longitudinally. Two healthy male donors, one aged 18 to 29 and one aged 30 to 40 years, made up the cohort. Blood samples were taken at several timepoints before and after primary and secondary immunization, and bulk PBMC replicates and cell subsets were isolated.

Synthesis of TCR cDNA relied on 5'RACE template switching, a step that introduced a universal primer site along with unique molecular identifiers. Priming of cDNA synthesis was performed from both the TCR alpha and TCR beta constant segments. Library amplification used two PCR steps, and the second PCR step added sample barcodes and sequencing adapters. Sequencing of libraries was done on Illumina HiSeq 2500 (2x100 bp) or NovaSeq (2x150 bp). The original methods were these. Demultiplexing of reads and collapsing into UMI consensus sequences were performed with MIGEC, and V(D)J alignment was carried out with MiXCR. Vaccine-responding clonotypes were identified with edgeR using replicate PBMC samples, with FDR below 0.01 and a log2 fold change above 5 up to day 15 being required. Each bulk clonotype received a CD4 or CD8 identity based on whether the sequenced CD4 or CD8 repertoire contained that clonotype at higher abundance. TCRdb ran its own pipeline on the public reads, namely fastp trimming at Q25 and MiXCR clone calling, and kept in-frame beta chains. One record per CDR3 amino acid sequence lists the most common genes and DNA. The V and J calls were determined by TCRdb, not by the authors. The table for this sample lists 550,000 or so distinct CDR3 sequences; under 25% of them were counted only once. The ten most abundant clones make up more than 13% of the sample.

In this sample, this clonotype turned up a few times. The clone's antigen remains unknown. Base qualities are not recorded, but no much larger clone differs from it by a single base. In the germline V gene, CDR1 corresponds to SGDLS and CDR2 to YYNGEE. Trimming leaves V shorter by 3 bases and J shorter by 5 bases, with the junction holding 10 bases beyond the gene matches. The CDR3 runs 15 residues from the cysteine to the phenylalanine. Solely the CDR3 DNA is kept, with 45 bases framed from the first base. The intended sense of this specimen's treatment or condition label: live attenuated yellow fever vaccine strain. At every blood-draw timepoint, two biological replicates of bulk PBMCs were collected. PBMCs were isolated from peripheral blood using a standard Ficoll-Paque protocol. TriZol was used to extract RNA from bulk PBMCs, from CD4 and CD8 fractions, and from dextramer-positive and dextramer-negative fractions.

Results and caveats for the whole study, not just this receptor: FACS-sorted repertoires could contain abundant contaminating clonotypes from the bulk population, so computational filtering was required. Only a couple of donors were included in the study, so the extent to which the findings can be generalized is limited. Compared with the primary T-cell response, the secondary T-cell response was faster but weaker, reaching its peak on day 5 rather than on day 15. A small share of clonotypes occurred in both CD4 and CD8 compartments, likely arising from convergent recombination. Most clones expanded after primary vaccination were re-detected after the booster (around 96% of CD4 and around nine tenths of CD8), suggesting broad memory maintenance.

The TCR originated in a man younger than 40 who received the YFV17D yellow fever vaccine. This receptor chain uses TRBV9 and TRBJ1-1, and 7 junction bases match TRBD1. Here the sequenced sample was PBMCs, taken 15 days after the yellow fever booster vaccination. The CDR3 in this case is CASSAIQGIRTEAFF. The DNA is as follows: TGTGCCAGCAGCGCCATACAGGGGATTAGGACTGAAGCTTTCTTT.